This T cell receptor (beta chain) was captured in a study of B cell selection in AIRE deficiency. Profiling relied on immunoSEQ multiplex PCR, and the TCRdb table lists in-frame clones only, not all of them. The sample has roughly 25,000 clones; less than 97% are singletons. Turning to this clone: The antigen is undetermined.

This CDR3 spans 17 amino acids. In germline, CDR1 is SEHNR, CDR2 FQNEAQ (reference sequence). V was clipped by 5 bases and J by 2 bases, with 19 bases between them. Conventional CD4 T cells were sorted as CD4+CD127+ cells. Findings and limits, study-wide: Shared Treg sequences had shorter CDR3s, biased toward rearrangements with few non-templated insertions. Healthy donors alone shared 31.6% of roughly 4,000 Treg sequences; patients alone 8.5% to 10%. Roughly a third of healthy-shared Treg TCRbeta sequences appeared in patient Tconv cells.

The chain has TRBV7-9 and TRBJ2-1, with D perhaps being TRBD1 or TRBD2 (5 bases each). Specimen: CD4+CD127+ conventional T cells sorted from PBMCs. This clonotype was sampled from a human donor in good health. The CDR3 DNA is TGTGCCAGCAGCCCCCGAGCAGGGAGAAGAGCCTACAATGAGCAGTTCTTC. The encoded protein is CASSPRAGRRAYNEQFF.